This T cell receptor beta chain originates from a study of cytomegalovirus exposure and HLA in healthy donors. Overall study results and limits: Cytomegalovirus status was reportedly diagnosed by the classifier with high sensitivity and specificity.

The donors were members of the approximately 130-subject validation cohort (separate from the roughly 660-subject first cohort). Repertoires were generated with immunoSEQ multiplex PCR, while TCRdb's copy carries only in-frame clones and drops some. The sample shows approximately 99,000 clones, 90% to 96% of them seen only once. CDR3 size: 14 residues. Looked up from germline, CDR1 is SGHTA and CDR2 is FQGTGA. Trimming cost V 3 bases and J 1 base; bases outside gene matches: 0. In the case of this clone: Antigen unknown.

Source material: PBMCs. The TCR was taken from a woman aged 18-30 years in good health and CMV-seronegative. The chain employs TRBV7-3 and TRBJ2-3, with 8 bases identical to TRBD1. CDR3: CASSLTGGTDTQYF. CDR3 sequence (DNA): TGTGCCAGCAGCTTGACAGGGGGCACAGATACGCAGTATTTT. The entire variable domain, with the rest obtained from reference TRBV7-3 and TRBJ2-3, is as follows: GAGVSQTPSNKVTEKGKYVELRCDPISGHTALYWYRQSLGQGPEFLIYFQGTGAADDSGLPNDRFFAVRPEGSVSTLKIQRTERGDSAVYLCASSLTGGTDTQYFGPGTRLTVL.